These 5 T cell receptor beta chains came from one sample sequenced in a study of cytomegalovirus exposure and HLA in healthy donors. The PCR employed 60 Vbeta primers together with 13 Jbeta primers. This table comes from immunoSEQ multiplex PCR, and its TCRdb copy is limited to in-frame clones, with some not included. This sample yields over 110,000 clones, of which roughly three quarters are seen a single time; about 3.2% belongs to the top ten. Sequenced material: PBMCs. These TCRs come from a female donor in good health and CMV-seronegative.

The chain couples TRBV27 to TRBJ2-3, with D uncertain. Trimming removed 2 bases at V and 2 bases at J, with 8 bases between. CDR1 and CDR2 from the germline V gene are MNHEY and SMNVEV (reference sequence). There are 14 residues in the CDR3. The CDR3 DNA reads as TGTGCCAGCAGTTTAAACAGAAACACAGATACGCAGTATTTT. Protein: CASSLNRNTDTQYF.

The V gene is TRBV19, the J gene TRBJ2-6; 11 bases are a match to TRBD1. Trimming removed 7 bases from V and 0 bases from J; junction bases left unmatched: 5. The CDR3 runs to 17 residues. CDR1 LNHDA and CDR2 SQIVND come from the germline V gene (reference sequence). For the CDR3, the DNA is TGTGCCAGTAAAGGACAGGGGGCTGTCTCTGGGGCCAACGTCCTGACTTTC. This encodes CASKGQGAVSGANVLTF.

This chain links TRBV27 with TRBJ2-2, with D possibly TRBD2 on 6 matching bases. Per the germline V gene, CDR1 is MNHEY and CDR2 is SMNVEV (reference sequence). V was pared by 6 bases and J by 0 bases, with 20 bases between. This CDR3 comprises 18 residues. The CDR3 coding sequence is TGTGCCAGCAGCCCCACCGGCTGGGGGGACGCGAACACCGGGGAGCTGTTTTTT. It is translated as CASSPTGWGDANTGELFF.

There are a few counts of this clone. This chain's CDR3 is CASSLELAGGSHTEQFF. CDR3 DNA sequence: TGTGCCAGCAGTTTAGAACTAGCGGGAGGATCCCACACTGAGCAGTTCTTC. This chain connects TRBV27 to TRBJ2-1; 12 positions agree with TRBD2. The trim removed 2 bases at V and 9 bases at J, leaving 11 bases unmatched. From germline, CDR1 is MNHEY and CDR2 SMNVEV (reference sequence). The CDR3 consists of 17 residues.

The V and J genes are TRBV28 and TRBJ1-1; tentative D call: TRBD1 (5 bases). Trimming took off 10 bases at V and 7 bases at J, with 22 bases between the two ends. Germline V gene data show CDR1 as MDHEN and CDR2 as SYDVKM. CDR3 length: 14 amino acids. The CDR3 region is CATQGDTRYGEAFF. The CDR3 DNA reads as TGTGCCACCCAAGGGGATACGAGGTACGGTGAAGCTTTCTTT. The full variable domain, rest sourced from reference TRBV28 and TRBJ1-1, is DVKVTQSSRYLVKRTGEKVFLECVQDMDHENMFWYRQDPGLGLRLIYFSYDVKMKEKGDIPEGYSVSREKKERFSLILESASTNQTSMYLCATQGDTRYGEAFFGQGTRLTVV.